These 16 T cell receptor beta chains originate from one sample sequenced in a study of cytomegalovirus exposure and HLA in healthy donors (dated by TCRdb to 2015 to 2018). The library relied on the immunoSEQ multiplex PCR assay. For the multiplex PCR, a mixture combining 60 forward primers for TCR Vbeta segments and 13 reverse primers for TCR Jbeta segments was used. In TCRdb, the immuneACCESS table is reduced to in-frame sequences with V and J assigned. These tables do not hold every clone; where another copy was compared, an unresolved V gene accounts for under half, and the others remain unexplained. The sample table records approximately 110,000 clones; roughly 71% of these occur just once. The ten largest clones capture approximately 10% of the sample. Sequenced sample: PBMCs. The receptors come from a man aged 35 to 55 in good health and CMV-seropositive.

The chain combines TRBV2 with TRBJ1-2; D may be TRBD1 (6 bases). This CDR3 is 11 amino acids long. Germline CDR1 and CDR2: SNHLY and FYNNEI. V lost 11 bases to trimming and J lost 4 bases, with 11 bases between them. DNA for the CDR3: TGTGCCGGCTGGGGGCTCTATGGCTACACCTTC. Amino acid sequence: CAGWGLYGYTF. Filled out from reference TRBV2 and TRBJ1-2, the complete variable domain reads EPEVTQTPSHQVTQMGQEVILRCVPISNHLYFYWYRQILGQKVEFLVSFYNNEISEKSEIFDDQFSVERPDGSNFTLKIRSTKLEDSAMYFCAGWGLYGYTFGSGTRLTVV.

The V and J genes are TRBV29-1 and TRBJ1-1; D unclear. The ends were cut back, 1 base at V and 4 bases at J, with 10 bases in the middle. Germline values: CDR1 SQVTM, CDR2 ANQGSEA. The CDR3 contains 13 residues. The CDR3 spells CSVEGGEGTEAFF. The CDR3 DNA follows: TGCAGCGTTGAAGGCGGCGAGGGCACTGAAGCTTTCTTT.

The genes are TRBV10-3 and TRBJ1-3, with TRBD1 as a possible D gene (5 bases). Trimming cost V 8 bases and J 8 bases, with 10 bases left between them. The CDR3 extends over 11 amino acids. CDR1 is ENHRY, CDR2 SYGVKD, per germline. CDR3 in DNA: TGTGCCATCGGGGGGGTAGACACCATATATTTT. Its translation: CAIGGVDTIYF.

The gene calls are TRBV9 and TRBJ2-2; TRBD2 agrees at 9 bases. This CDR3 is built from 15 residues. The V gene end was trimmed by 6 bases and the J gene end by 4 bases; junction bases not matched to a gene: 7. The germline V gene has CDR1 SGDLS and CDR2 YYNGEE. The CDR3: CASTTLAGATGELFF. CDR3 bases: TGTGCCAGCACCACCTTAGCGGGAGCCACCGGGGAGCTGTTTTTT.

J is TRBJ1-2 and V is TRBV29-1, with D uncertain. Germline V gives CDR1 SQVTM, CDR2 ANQGSEA. V was shortened by 7 bases and J by 8 bases, with 17 bases between the two germline ends. The CDR3 runs to 12 residues. The CDR3 is CSAAREGLGYTF. CDR3 DNA: TGCAGCGCTGCCCGGGAAGGGTTGGGCTACACCTTC.

V gene TRBV14 combines with J gene TRBJ2-3; TRBD2 matches 7 bases. Trimming at V came to 1 base and at J to 3 bases, leaving 4 bases not matched to a gene. The CDR3 totals 15 residues. Germline assignment: CDR1 SGHDN and CDR2 FVKESK. CDR3 nucleotide sequence: TGTGCCAGCAGCCAAGGGACTAGGAAAACAGATACGCAGTATTTT. Protein sequence: CASSQGTRKTDTQYF.

The chain joins TRBV7-5 to TRBJ2-7; the table's D call TRBD2 went unverified against the DNA. TRBV7-5 is labeled a pseudogene. CDR3 size: 17 residues. The CDR3 loop reads CVRSLGGLAGGPHEQYV. Written as DNA, the CDR3 is TGTGTCAGAAGCTTAGGCGGACTAGCGGGAGGTCCCCACGAGCAGTACGTC.

This clone was seen a handful of times. The chain is built from TRBV4-3 and TRBJ2-1, with 9 bases lining up with TRBD2. V was pared by 4 bases and J by 4 bases, with 11 bases of the junction left unmatched. CDR1 and CDR2 (germline): LGHNA, YSLEER. There are 17 residues in the CDR3. The CDR3 region is CASSPTLTSGKYNEQFF. The CDR3 nucleotides are TGCGCCAGCAGCCCGACCCTGACTAGCGGAAAATACAATGAGCAGTTCTTC.

The chain couples TRBV30 to TRBJ1-1; 7 nucleotides agree with TRBD1. This CDR3 has 15 residues. Germline V gene sequence: CDR1 GTSNPN, CDR2 SVGIG (reference sequence). After removal of 4 bases from V and 1 base from J, the junction contained 9 bases not matched to a gene. In DNA form, the CDR3 reads TGTGCCTGGAAGGGACAGACAGGTAGGAACACTGAAGCTTTCTTT. Translation gives CAWKGQTGRNTEAFF.

This sequence joins TRBV27 and TRBJ1-4; D is undetermined. Germline CDR1 is MNHEY and CDR2 is SMNVEV (reference sequence). Trimming shortened V by 3 bases and J by 0 bases, and 5 bases separated the two germline ends. The CDR3 has 14 residues. DNA of the CDR3: TGTGCCAGCAGTTTGGCCGCAACTAATGAAAAACTGTTTTTT. Its protein product is CASSLAATNEKLFF.

The V call is TRBV19, the J call TRBJ2-1; the match to TRBD1 covers 9 bases. Germline loops: CDR1 LNHDA, CDR2 SQIVND (reference sequence). The CDR3 consists of 15 residues. The ends lost 8 bases at V and 7 bases at J; junction bases unmatched: 12. The CDR3 spells CASGEDRGRVNEQFF. The DNA of the CDR3 is TGTGCCAGTGGCGAGGACAGGGGAAGGGTGAATGAGCAGTTCTTC.

This clone was detected only once. The chain uses TRBV10-3 and TRBJ1-1, with a weak D call TRBD1 (6 bases). V dropped 8 bases and J dropped 1 base, with 17 bases sitting between them. Germline lookup yields CDR1 ENHRY and CDR2 SYGVKD. The CDR3 runs 15 residues. Here the CDR3 reads CAIGKRQDPNTEAFF. DNA of the CDR3: TGTGCCATCGGGAAGAGACAGGACCCGAACACTGAAGCTTTCTTT.

The chain is built from TRBV6-1 and TRBJ2-7; D is unclear. V was cut by 0 bases and J by 1 base, with 4 bases left in between. The length of the CDR3 is 13 residues. Germline V gene sequence: CDR1 MNHNS, CDR2 SASEGT. The CDR3, as DNA: TGTGCCAGCAGTGAAGCCAGGTCCTACGAGCAGTACGTC. Protein product: CASSEARSYEQYV.

The rearrangement links TRBV11-2 to TRBJ2-7; TRBD2 matches 9 bases. J gave up 1 base and V 1 base, and 2 bases lay outside the gene matches. CDR1 is SGHAT and CDR2 is FQNNGV in the germline V gene. This CDR3 is built from 15 residues. DNA of the CDR3: TGTGCCAGCAGCTTAGGGCTAGCGGGATCCTACGAGCAGTACGTC. Translated, it gives CASSLGLAGSYEQYV.

The V gene is TRBV5-4, the J gene TRBJ2-2; tentatively, D is TRBD1 (5 bases). V lost 1 base to trimming and J lost 6 bases, with 13 bases between them. There are 15 residues in the CDR3. Germline V gene data show CDR1 as SGHNT and CDR2 as YYREEE (reference sequence). CDR3 protein: CASSLQGKSAGELFF. As DNA, the CDR3 is TGTGCCAGCAGCTTGCAGGGAAAAAGCGCCGGGGAGCTGTTTTTT. Supplemented by reference TRBV5-4 and TRBJ2-2, the full variable domain reads ETGVTQSPTHLIKTRGQQVTLRCSSQSGHNTVSWYQQALGQGPQFIFQYYREEENGRGNFPPRFSGLQFPNYSSELNVNALELDDSALYLCASSLQGKSAGELFFGEGSRLTVL.

The chain has TRBV7-2 and TRBJ2-1, with D possibly matching TRBD2 (5 bases). The V gene lost 3 bases and the J gene lost 4 bases, with 10 bases spanning the gap. Germline assignment: CDR1 SGHTA and CDR2 FQGNSA. The CDR3 consists of 14 residues. The CDR3 sequence: CASSLRERYNEQFF. In nucleotides, the CDR3 is TGTGCCAGCAGCTTGAGGGAAAGGTACAATGAGCAGTTCTTC.